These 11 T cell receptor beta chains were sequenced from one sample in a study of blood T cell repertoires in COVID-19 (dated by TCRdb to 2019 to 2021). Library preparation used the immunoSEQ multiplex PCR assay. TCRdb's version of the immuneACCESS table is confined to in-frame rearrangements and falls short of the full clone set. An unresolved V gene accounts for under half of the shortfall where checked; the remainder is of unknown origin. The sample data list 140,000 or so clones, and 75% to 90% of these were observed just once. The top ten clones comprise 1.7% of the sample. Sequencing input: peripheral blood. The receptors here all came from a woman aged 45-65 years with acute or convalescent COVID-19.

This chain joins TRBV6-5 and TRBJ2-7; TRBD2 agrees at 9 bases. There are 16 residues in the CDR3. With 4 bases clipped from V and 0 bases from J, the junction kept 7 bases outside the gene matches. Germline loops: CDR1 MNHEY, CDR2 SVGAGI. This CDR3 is CASSWGGGARSYEQYF. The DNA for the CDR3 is TGTGCCAGCAGTTGGGGCGGGGGGGCCCGCTCCTACGAGCAGTACTTC.

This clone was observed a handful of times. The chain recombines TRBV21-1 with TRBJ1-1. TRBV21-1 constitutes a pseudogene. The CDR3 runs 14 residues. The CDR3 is CASSKYPGNTEAFF. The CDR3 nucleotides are TGTGCCAGCAGCAAATACCCGGGGAACACTGAAGCTTTCTTT.

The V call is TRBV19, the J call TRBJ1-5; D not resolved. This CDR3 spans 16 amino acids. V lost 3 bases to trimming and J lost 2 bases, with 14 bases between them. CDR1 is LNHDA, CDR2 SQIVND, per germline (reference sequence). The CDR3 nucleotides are TGTGCCAGTAGTATGCGGCAATTAGGCGGCAATCAGCCCCAGCATTTT. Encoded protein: CASSMRQLGGNQPQHF.

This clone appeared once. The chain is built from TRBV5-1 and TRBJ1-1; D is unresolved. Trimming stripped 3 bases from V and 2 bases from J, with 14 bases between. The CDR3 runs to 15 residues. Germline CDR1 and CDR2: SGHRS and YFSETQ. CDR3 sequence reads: CASSWSRHANTEAFF. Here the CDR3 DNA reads TGCGCCAGCAGCTGGTCCCGACACGCTAACACTGAAGCTTTCTTT.

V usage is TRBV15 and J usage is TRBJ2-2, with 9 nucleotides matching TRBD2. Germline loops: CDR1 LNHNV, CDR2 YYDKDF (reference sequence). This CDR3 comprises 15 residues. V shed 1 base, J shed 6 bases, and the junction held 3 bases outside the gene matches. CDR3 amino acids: CATSRVAGVSGELFF. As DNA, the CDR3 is TGTGCCACCAGCAGAGTAGCGGGAGTGTCCGGGGAGCTGTTTTTT.

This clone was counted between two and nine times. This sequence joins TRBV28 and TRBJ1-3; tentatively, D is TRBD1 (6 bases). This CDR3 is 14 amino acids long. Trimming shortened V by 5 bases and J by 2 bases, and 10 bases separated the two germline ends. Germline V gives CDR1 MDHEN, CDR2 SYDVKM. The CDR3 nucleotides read TGTGCCAGCAGTGAAGAGGGGGCTGGAAACACCATATATTTT. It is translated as CASSEEGAGNTIYF.

In nucleotides, the CDR3 is TGTGCCAGCAGCTTAGTACAGGGACTAAATCAGCCCCAGCATTTT. This gives the protein CASSLVQGLNQPQHF. The V gene is TRBV11-2, the J gene TRBJ1-5; a weak D match, TRBD1 (6 bases). This CDR3 is 15 amino acids long. The V end lost 1 base, the J end lost 4 bases, and 11 bases lay between the germline ends. Germline lookup yields CDR1 SGHAT and CDR2 FQNNGV.

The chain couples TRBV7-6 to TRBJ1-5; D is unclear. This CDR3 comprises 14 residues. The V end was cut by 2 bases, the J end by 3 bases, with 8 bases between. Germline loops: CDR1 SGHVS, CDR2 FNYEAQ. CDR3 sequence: CASSLRGINQPQHF. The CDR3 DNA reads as TGTGCCAGCAGCTTACGAGGGATCAATCAGCCCCAGCATTTT.

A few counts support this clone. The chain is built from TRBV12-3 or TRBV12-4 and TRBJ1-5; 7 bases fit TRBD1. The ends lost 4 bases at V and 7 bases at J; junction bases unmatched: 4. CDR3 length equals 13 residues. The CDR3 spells CASSSNRGQPQHF. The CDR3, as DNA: TGTGCCAGCAGTTCCAACAGGGGCCAGCCCCAGCATTTT.

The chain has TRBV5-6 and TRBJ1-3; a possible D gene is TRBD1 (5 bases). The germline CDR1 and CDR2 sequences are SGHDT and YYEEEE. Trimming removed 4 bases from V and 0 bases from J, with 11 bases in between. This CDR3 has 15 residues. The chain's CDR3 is CASSPAGGSGNTIYF. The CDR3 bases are TGTGCCAGCAGCCCGGCGGGGGGCTCTGGAAACACCATATATTTT.

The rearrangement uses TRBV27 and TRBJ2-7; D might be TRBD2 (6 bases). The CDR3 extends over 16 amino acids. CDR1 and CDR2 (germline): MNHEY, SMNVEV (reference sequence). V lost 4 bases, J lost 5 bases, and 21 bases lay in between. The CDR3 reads CASSSAGSINFHEQYF. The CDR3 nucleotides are TGTGCCAGCAGTTCCGCGGGGTCTATTAATTTCCACGAGCAGTACTTC.